This entry lists 32 T cell receptor beta chains sequenced from one sample in a study of molecular identifiers for immune sequencing clone quantification. TCRdb itself ran the PCR reads through MiXCR, one entry per CDR3 protein. The table has about 630,000 distinct CDR3 sequences, about 25% seen once. Material: naive CD8+ T cells from blood, with Jurkat cell RNA spiked in. Stated subset: FACS-sorted CD8+CD4-CCR7+CD45RA+ naive T cells. These receptors were obtained from a human donor in good health. Some libraries in this study had Jurkat cell RNA spiked in.

As regards this clonotype: No conserved phenylalanine or tryptophan ends this CDR3, so it is likely a read error. The chain recombines TRBV10-3 with TRBJ2-1, with 7 bases matching TRBD1. After removal of 4 bases from V and 7 bases from J, the junction contained 7 bases not matched to a gene. Germline V gene sequence: CDR1 ENHRY, CDR2 SYGVKD. The CDR3 sequence is 14 residues long. CDR3 DNA: TGTGCCATCAGTGGTGGACAGGTCGGTAATGAGCAGTTCTAC. Residues: CAISGGQVGNEQFY.

There are many counts of this clonotype. The chain has TRBV14 and TRBJ2-7; D perhaps matches TRBD1 (6 bases). Deletions cut 0 bases from V and 7 bases from J, with 10 bases between. The length of the CDR3 is 13 residues. Germline V gene data show CDR1 as SGHDN and CDR2 as FVKESK. CDR3 sequence reads: CASSQDRGREQYF. The DNA for the CDR3 is TGTGCCAGCAGCCAAGATAGGGGGAGAGAGCAGTACTTC.

This clonotype was recorded at least ten times. V gene TRBV24-1 combines with J gene TRBJ1-1; D remains ambiguous. The CDR3 loop spans 12 amino acids. Germline V gives CDR1 KGHDR, CDR2 SFDVKD. With 1 base removed from V and 7 bases from J, the gap between germline ends came to 6 bases. This CDR3 is CATSDFSGEAFF. CDR3 sequence (DNA): TGTGCCACCAGTGATTTCTCAGGTGAAGCTTTCTTT.

This clonotype was observed many times. This sequence joins TRBV7-9 and TRBJ2-1; D is possibly TRBD2 (6 bases). The CDR3 is made up of 15 amino acids. The V gene's germline CDR1 is SEHNR and CDR2 FQNEAQ (reference sequence). V was pared by 3 bases and J by 5 bases, with 14 bases between. CDR3 in amino acids: CASSFTVGGDNEQFF. CDR3 bases: TGTGCCAGCAGCTTTACAGTCGGGGGAGACAATGAGCAGTTCTTC. Drawing the rest from reference TRBV7-9 and TRBJ2-1, the complete variable domain is DTGVSQNPRHKITKRGQNVTFRCDPISEHNRLYWYRQTLGQGPEFLTYFQNEAQLEKSRLLSDRFSAERPKGSFSTLEIQRTEQGDSAMYLCASSFTVGGDNEQFFGPGTRLTVL.

V is TRBV30 and J is TRBJ1-1; D is undetermined. The CDR3 runs to 13 residues. V lost 5 bases to trimming and J lost 0 bases, with 10 bases between them. CDR1 and CDR2 (germline): GTSNPN, SVGIG (reference sequence). The CDR3 nucleotides read TGTGCCTGGGGTAGAGTAATGAACACTGAAGCTTTCTTT. It is translated as CAWGRVMNTEAFF.

In this sample, this clonotype turned up a few times. V is TRBV6-5 and J is TRBJ2-1; possibly TRBD1 for D (6 bases). CDR1 MNHEY and CDR2 SVGAGI come from the germline V gene. The CDR3 loop spans 16 amino acids. With 2 bases removed from V and 9 bases from J, the gap between germline ends came to 20 bases. The chain's CDR3 is CASSYASTGLVGEQFF. Here the CDR3 DNA reads TGTGCCAGCAGTTACGCTTCCACAGGGTTGGTCGGTGAGCAGTTCTTC.

This clonotype was observed many times. This chain uses TRBV30 with TRBJ2-7, with D unclear. V was shortened by 3 bases and J by 6 bases, with 15 bases between the two germline ends. From germline, CDR1 is GTSNPN and CDR2 SVGIG (reference sequence). The CDR3 runs 13 residues. The CDR3 loop is CAWRPRSSSEQYF. The CDR3 DNA is TGTGCCTGGAGGCCCAGGAGCAGCTCCGAGCAGTACTTC.

This clonotype came up a few times. V is TRBV9 and J is TRBJ2-7, with D unresolved. The germline V gene has CDR1 SGDLS and CDR2 YYNGEE. V lost 3 bases and J lost 3, with 16 bases in between. The CDR3 is made up of 15 amino acids. The CDR3 DNA reads TGTGCCAGCAGCGGAGATGACACGGTCAACTACGAGCAGTACTTC. Translation: CASSGDDTVNYEQYF.

This clonotype has ten or more counts. The chain has TRBV7-6 and TRBJ1-3; D might be TRBD1 (5 bases). The germline V gene has CDR1 SGHVS and CDR2 FNYEAQ. Trimming removed 4 bases from V and 0 bases from J, with 22 bases in between. CDR3 length: 19 residues. This CDR3 reads CASSSPRGADSTSGNTIYF. The DNA of the CDR3 is TGTGCCAGCAGCTCGCCTAGGGGAGCAGACAGTACCTCTGGAAACACCATATATTTT.

This clonotype was observed many times. The chain has TRBV9 and TRBJ1-1, with D unclear. V dropped 4 bases and J dropped 4 bases, with 5 bases sitting between them. The CDR3 extends over 11 amino acids. Germline-derived CDR1 and CDR2 are SGDLS and YYNGEE. The CDR3 here is CASSPATEAFF. The CDR3 nucleotides are TGTGCCAGCAGCCCGGCCACTGAAGCTTTCTTT.

This clonotype was seen just once. This sequence may be a read error, since a much larger clone differs from it by one base. The gene calls are TRBV7-9 and TRBJ1-1, with a possible D match to TRBD1 (6 bases). CDR1 is SEHNR and CDR2 is FQNEAQ in the germline V gene (reference sequence). V lost 7 bases to trimming and J lost 0 bases, with 21 bases between them. This CDR3 has 17 amino acids. CDR3 DNA sequence: TGTGCCAGCAACCCACGGGGGGCCCTGGCAGTGAACACTGAAGCTTTCTTT. Its protein product is CASNPRGALAVNTEAFF.

The rearrangement joins TRBV28 to TRBJ1-1; D gene unclear. This CDR3 comprises 16 residues. The ends were cut back, 0 bases at V and 4 bases at J, with 15 bases in the middle. Germline V lookup: CDR1 MDHEN, CDR2 SYDVKM. This CDR3 reads CASSLWSGEGSTEAFF. In nucleotides, the CDR3 is TGTGCCAGCAGTTTATGGTCCGGGGAAGGTAGCACTGAAGCTTTCTTT.

The gene calls are TRBV20-1 and TRBJ2-5, with TRBD2 matching 8 bases. After removal of 6 bases from V and 7 bases from J, the junction contained 16 bases not matched to a gene. CDR3 length: 15 amino acids. The V gene's germline CDR1 is DFQATT and CDR2 SNEGSKA (reference sequence). The CDR3 sequence: CSAPAGLGTSRTQYF. DNA for the CDR3: TGCAGTGCCCCCGCGGGACTAGGGACCTCTAGGACCCAGTACTTC.

There are many counts of this clonotype. In nucleotides, the CDR3 is TGTGCCAGCAGCGTAGCTGGGGGGGCGTCCCGAGCGGCGCAGTACTTC. As protein: CASSVAGGASRAAQYF. J is TRBJ2-5 and V is TRBV9, with a possible D match to TRBD2 (7 bases). The CDR3 contains 16 residues. In germline, CDR1 is SGDLS, CDR2 YYNGEE. The ends were cut back, 0 bases at V and 11 bases at J, with 23 bases in the middle.

A note on this clonotype: A much bigger clone sits one base away, suggesting this may be a read error. This chain's CDR3 is CASSLGRGHDNQPQHF. The CDR3, as DNA: TGTGCCAGCAGCTTAGGACGGGGGCATGACAATCAGCCCCAGCATTTT. The chain joins TRBV7-2 to TRBJ1-5, with TRBD1 as a possible D gene (6 bases). CDR1 is SGHTA, CDR2 FQGNSA, per germline. This CDR3 spans 16 amino acids. The ends were cut back, 1 base at V and 3 bases at J, with 13 bases in the middle. The complete variable domain, with remaining parts taken from reference TRBV7-2 and TRBJ1-5, reads GAGVSQSPSNKVTEKGKDVELRCDPISGHTALYWYRQSLGQGLEFLIYFQGNSAPDKSGLPSDRFSAERTGGSVSTLTIQRTQQEDSAVYLCASSLGRGHDNQPQHFGDGTRLSIL.

Worth noting for this clonotype: With a much larger clone just one base away, this may be a read error. J is TRBJ1-6 and V is TRBV6-2 or TRBV6-3, with unresolved D. The CDR3 totals 14 residues. Germline CDR1 and CDR2: MNHEY and SVGEGT. CDR3 sequence: CASGLTLRNSPLPF. As DNA, the CDR3 is TGTGCCAGCGGTCTCACCCTCCGAAATTCACCCCTCCCCTTT.

A few counts support this clonotype. This chain links TRBV19 with TRBJ2-3, with D unresolved. This CDR3 spans 16 amino acids. Trimming stripped 5 bases from V and 1 base from J, with 16 bases between. CDR1 is LNHDA, CDR2 SQIVND, per germline (reference sequence). The CDR3 coding sequence is TGTGCCAGTAGTGGTGAGACGGTTTCTGGCACAGATACGCAGTATTTT. Its protein is CASSGETVSGTDTQYF.

With respect to this clonotype: Being one base from a much bigger clone, this may be a read error. This chain joins TRBV12-3 or TRBV12-4 and TRBJ2-3; TRBD1 is a possible D gene (6 bases). V was shortened by 1 base and J by 5 bases, with 28 bases between the two germline ends. CDR3 length: 20 amino acids. For the CDR3, the DNA is TGTGCCAGCAGTTTAGTCATGTGGGCTTCGACAGGCCCCTCGGGAGATACGCAGTATTTT. Translation: CASSLVMWASTGPSGDTQYF.

On this clonotype itself: One junction end does not reproduce the germline sequence, and a read error may be involved. The rearrangement links TRBV7-2 to TRBJ2-7, with D maybe TRBD1 (6 bases). Germline CDR1 SGHTA, CDR2 FQGNSA. The CDR3 is 18 residues long. The CDR3 here is CASSSRTEATKRKYGQYF. The CDR3 bases are TGTGCCAGCAGCTCTAGGACAGAGGCCACTAAGAGGAAATACGGGCAGTACTTC.

A remark on this clonotype: This may come from a read error, since a much larger clone is one base off. V gene TRBV19 combines with J gene TRBJ2-7; 9 bases align to TRBD1. There are 15 residues in the CDR3. Germline CDR1 is LNHDA and CDR2 is SQIVND (reference sequence). The CDR3 sequence is CAGSTGTGLGYEQYF. The CDR3 coding sequence is TGTGCCGGTAGTACGGGGACAGGGCTCGGCTACGAGCAGTACTTC.

Only a few counts were recorded for this clonotype. V usage is TRBV3-1 and J usage is TRBJ2-7, with 13 bases matching TRBD2. Trimming cost V 0 bases and J 7 bases; bases outside gene matches: 6. This CDR3 is built from 16 residues. In germline, CDR1 is LGHDT, CDR2 YNNKEL (reference sequence). The CDR3 DNA reads as TGTGCCAGCAGCCAAGAAGGACTAGCGGGAGTTGGTGAGCAGTACTTC. This encodes CASSQEGLAGVGEQYF.

In regard to this clonotype: This may come from a read error, since a much larger clone is one base off. V and J are TRBV4-1 and TRBJ2-7; perhaps D is TRBD1 or TRBD2 (5 bases each). Germline CDR1 MGHRA, CDR2 YSYEKL. The length of the CDR3 is 14 residues. CDR3 sequence reads: CASSQAQRGYGQYF. CDR3 bases: TGCGCCAGCAGCCAAGCGCAACGGGGCTACGGGCAGTACTTC.

This clonotype has only a few counts. The genes are TRBV4-1 and TRBJ2-2; TRBD2 is a possible D gene (5 bases). V was pared by 0 bases and J by 5 bases, with 7 bases between. The germline CDR1 and CDR2 sequences are MGHRA and YSYEKL. The CDR3 runs 14 residues. In DNA, the CDR3 is TGCGCCAGCAGCCAAGAACGGGGTACCGGGGAGCTGTTTTTT. This sequence encodes CASSQERGTGELFF.

The V call is TRBV27, the J call TRBJ2-5, with 8 bases fitting TRBD2. The CDR3 is made up of 14 amino acids. The J segment lost 4 bases and the V segment lost 5 bases, leaving 6 bases of the junction unmatched. Germline values: CDR1 MNHEY, CDR2 SMNVEV (reference sequence). This CDR3 reads CASSTIAGLETQYF. For the CDR3, the DNA is TGTGCCAGCAGTACCATAGCGGGGTTAGAGACCCAGTACTTC.

This clonotype was picked up a small number of times. V is TRBV10-2 and J is TRBJ2-3; 8 bases align to TRBD2. V dropped 2 bases and J dropped 2; count of bases not matched to a gene: 15. The CDR3 length is 19 residues. Germline V gives CDR1 WSHSY, CDR2 SAAADI. The CDR3 protein is CASSEKVVALAGVTDTQYF. The CDR3, as DNA: TGCGCCAGCAGTGAGAAAGTGGTGGCGCTAGCGGGCGTCACAGATACGCAGTATTTT.

The table lists this clonotype with a few counts. The CDR3 here is CSAPGQVHSYEQYF. The CDR3 DNA follows: TGCAGTGCCCCTGGACAGGTACACTCCTACGAGCAGTACTTC. This chain joins TRBV20-1 and TRBJ2-7, with 7 bases fitting TRBD1. This CDR3 is 14 amino acids long. Trimming at V came to 6 bases and at J to 0 bases, leaving 8 bases not matched to a gene. Germline values: CDR1 DFQATT, CDR2 SNEGSKA (reference sequence).

V and J are TRBV4-3 and TRBJ2-2; perhaps D is TRBD1 or TRBD2 (6 bases each). The CDR3 covers 15 residues. Per germline, CDR1 LGHNA and CDR2 YSLEER. Trimming cost V 0 bases and J 3 bases, with 8 bases left between them. CDR3 nucleotides: TGCGCCAGCAGCCAAGATGGGGGGCACACCGGGGAGCTGTTTTTT. Translated, it gives CASSQDGGHTGELFF.

Only one count was recorded for this clonotype. At one boundary the junction diverges from the germline segment, which might be a read error. The chain joins TRBV2 to TRBJ1-5; D unclear. Germline CDR1 SNHLY, CDR2 FYNNEI. The CDR3 is 16 amino acids. The CDR3 loop is CASSVMQRSSYQPQHF. CDR3 bases: TGTGCCAGCAGTGTGATGCAGCGCAGTAGCTATCAGCCCCAGCATTTT.

As for this clonotype: A single base separates this from a much larger clone, so it may be a read error. V gene TRBV5-5 combines with J gene TRBJ2-5, with D unclear. CDR3 length: 15 amino acids. V was clipped by 4 bases and J by 1 base, with 14 bases between them. CDR1 is SGHKS and CDR2 is YYEKEE in the germline V gene (reference sequence). CDR3 DNA: TGTGCCAGCAGCCTTTTTTACAGCCTCCAAGAGACCCAGTACTTC. Translation: CASSLFYSLQETQYF.

As regards this clonotype: Its ends do not fully match the called genes, so a read error is possible. The CDR3 coding sequence is TGTGCCAGCAGTTTACCCGAAATAGCCAAAATCATTCAGTACTTC. Translated, it gives CASSLPEIAKIIQYF. The J gene is TRBJ2-4, the V gene TRBV12-3 or TRBV12-4; no firm D call. This CDR3 spans 15 amino acids.

The rearrangement joins TRBV19 to TRBJ2-7; D unclear. Trimming took 3 bases from V and 5 from J, leaving 11 bases between them. The CDR3 extends over 13 amino acids. The germline V gene encodes CDR1 LNHDA and CDR2 SQIVND (reference sequence). The CDR3 protein is CASSIWHLDEQYF. The CDR3 DNA sequence: TGTGCCAGTAGTATTTGGCACCTCGACGAGCAGTACTTC.

This chain uses TRBV30 with TRBJ2-2; weak D call: TRBD1 (5 bases). CDR3 length equals 13 residues. The V gene lost 5 bases and the J gene lost 3 bases, with 10 bases spanning the gap. Germline CDR1 reads GTSNPN; CDR2 reads SVGIG (reference sequence). The CDR3: CAWDQGYTGELFF. As DNA, the CDR3 is TGTGCCTGGGACCAGGGATACACCGGGGAGCTGTTTTTT. Using reference TRBV30 and TRBJ2-2 for the parts outside the CDR3, the full variable domain is SQTIHQWPATLVQPVGSPLSLECTVEGTSNPNLYWYRQAAGRGLQLLFYSVGIGQISSEVPQNLSASRPQDRQFILSSKKLLLSDSGFYLCAWDQGYTGELFFGEGSRLTVL.